Shown below are 11 T cell receptor beta chains from a single sample sequenced in a study of metastatic and nonmetastatic thyroid tumors. All patients were untreated before thyroid surgery. Through MiXCR, TCRdb re-clonotyped the PCR reads. Of around 26,000 clones listed, 13% are singletons. Sequencing input: blood. These receptors were obtained from a female donor with papillary thyroid cancer or a benign thyroid nodule (not recorded which). Some clones in this sample may be carry-over from other donors' samples.

V usage is TRBV2 and J usage is TRBJ2-2, with D possibly being TRBD2 (6 bases). This CDR3 spans 15 amino acids. Trimming cost V 5 bases and J 6 bases, with 16 bases left between them. Germline CDR1 is SNHLY and CDR2 is FYNNEI. The chain's CDR3 is CASSPIRLESGELFF. The CDR3 nucleotides read TGTGCCAGCAGTCCCATTCGACTAGAGTCCGGGGAGCTGTTTTTT.

The CDR3 reads CASSQVRGSETQYF. CDR3 sequence (DNA): TGTGCCAGTAGCCAAGTGAGGGGGTCAGAGACCCAGTACTTC. The V and J genes are TRBV12-3 or TRBV12-4 and TRBJ2-5; possibly TRBD1 for D (6 bases). Trimming removed 9 bases from V and 4 bases from J, with 18 bases in between. The CDR3 consists of 14 residues.

The chain uses TRBV19 and TRBJ1-1; 7 nucleotides align to TRBD1. The CDR3 is made up of 13 amino acids. The V gene's germline CDR1 is LNHDA and CDR2 SQIVND (reference sequence). The ends lost 4 bases at V and 4 bases at J; junction bases unmatched: 3. The CDR3 is CASSKHRGTEAFF. CDR3 coding DNA: TGTGCCAGTAGTAAACACAGGGGCACTGAAGCTTTCTTT.

This clone was seen more than once but under ten times. It may be a read error: a sequence one base away is much more abundant. Different DNA sequences within this sample yield the same CDR3. The chain uses TRBV20-1 and TRBJ2-3; perhaps TRBD1 as D (5 bases). Germline CDR1 and CDR2: DFQATT and SNEGSKA (reference sequence). CDR3 length equals 16 residues. The V and J ends lost 2 bases and 4 bases respectively, with 19 bases between them. The CDR3 coding sequence is TGCAGTGCTAGACCCGGGCAGGGTCCTAGGGCAGATACGCAGTATTTT. It specifies CSARPGQGPRADTQYF.

This clone was detected many times. The chain is built from TRBV7-2 and TRBJ2-1, with 12 positions matching TRBD2. The CDR3 is made up of 14 amino acids. Trimming cost V 6 bases and J 7 bases; bases outside gene matches: 4. Germline-derived CDR1 and CDR2 are SGHTA and FQGNSA. CDR3 sequence (DNA): TGTGCCAGCAGTCCGGGACTAGCGGGTAATGAGCAGTTCTTC. This gives the protein CASSPGLAGNEQFF. The full variable domain, completed using reference TRBV7-2 and TRBJ2-1, is GAGVSQSPSNKVTEKGKDVELRCDPISGHTALYWYRQSLGQGLEFLIYFQGNSAPDKSGLPSDRFSAERTGGSVSTLTIQRTQQEDSAVYLCASSPGLAGNEQFFGPGTRLTVL.

Ten or more counts support this clone. V and J are TRBV7-3 and TRBJ2-1; the D is unclear. This CDR3 comprises 13 residues. Germline CDR1 reads SGHTA; CDR2 reads FQGTGA. The V end lost 1 base, the J end lost 15 bases, and 16 bases lay between the germline ends. The CDR3 DNA follows: TGTGCCAGCAGCTTAAACTCTAGGGCAGGCCTGTTCTTC. Translating it yields CASSLNSRAGLFF.

This clone was seen at least ten times. The V gene is TRBV10-3, the J gene TRBJ1-6; 7 nucleotides line up with TRBD1. Per the germline V gene, CDR1 is ENHRY and CDR2 is SYGVKD. Losses at the gene ends were 4 bases for V and 10 bases for J; bases not matched to a gene: 4. The CDR3 consists of 13 residues. The CDR3 DNA is TGTGCCATCAGTGGGACAGGCATGTCACCCCTCCACTTT. Its translation: CAISGTGMSPLHF.

This sequence joins TRBV28 and TRBJ1-5; 7 nucleotides line up with TRBD1. With 6 bases clipped from V and 6 bases from J, the junction kept 5 bases outside the gene matches. CDR3 length: 13 amino acids. In germline, CDR1 is MDHEN, CDR2 SYDVKM. The CDR3 is CASSLRQGQPQHF. DNA for the CDR3: TGTGCCAGCAGCTTGAGACAGGGTCAGCCCCAGCATTTT.

This clone was detected ten times or more. The chain recombines TRBV6-5 with TRBJ2-6; D tentatively fits TRBD1 or TRBD2 (6 bases each). Trimming removed 2 bases from V and 2 bases from J, with 19 bases in between. The CDR3 is made up of 19 amino acids. From germline, CDR1 is MNHEY and CDR2 SVGAGI. As DNA, the CDR3 is TGTGCCAGCAGTTACGCGGGTGGGGGGCGCCCAGCTGGGGCCAACGTCCTGACTTTC. Translating gives CASSYAGGGRPAGANVLTF.

The sample holds many counts of this clone. Given a much more abundant clone one base away, this may be a read error. The chain combines TRBV6-4 with TRBJ2-2; 9 positions match TRBD1. The CDR3 is 16 residues long. Germline V CDR1 and CDR2: MRHNA, SNTAGT. This chain's CDR3 is CASSDSGQGGTGGLFF. The CDR3 DNA is TGTGCCAGCAGTGACTCGGGACAGGGCGGCACCGGGGGGCTGTTTTTT.

This clone was seen at least ten times. The rearrangement joins TRBV5-5 to TRBJ2-1; 8 bases align to TRBD2. V gave up 2 bases and J gave up 5 bases; unmatched junction bases: 6. CDR1 SGHKS and CDR2 YYEKEE come from the germline V gene (reference sequence). The CDR3 is 15 residues long. The CDR3 sequence: CASSFAGTSHNEQFF. CDR3 DNA sequence: TGTGCCAGCAGCTTCGCCGGGACTAGTCACAATGAGCAGTTCTTC.